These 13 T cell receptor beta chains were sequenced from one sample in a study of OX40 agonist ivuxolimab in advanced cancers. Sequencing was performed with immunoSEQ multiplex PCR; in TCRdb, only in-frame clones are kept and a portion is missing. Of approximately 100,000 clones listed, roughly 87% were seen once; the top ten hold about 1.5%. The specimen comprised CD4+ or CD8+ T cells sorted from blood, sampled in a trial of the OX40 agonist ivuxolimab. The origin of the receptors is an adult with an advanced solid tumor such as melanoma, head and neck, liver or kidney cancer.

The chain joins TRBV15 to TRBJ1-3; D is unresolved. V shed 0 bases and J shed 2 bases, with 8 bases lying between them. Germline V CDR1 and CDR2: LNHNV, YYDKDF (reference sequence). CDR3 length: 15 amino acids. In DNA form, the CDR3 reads TGTGCCACCAGCAGAGATTCCGGGGCTGGAAACACCATATATTTT. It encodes CATSRDSGAGNTIYF.

The CDR3 is CASSASRDKETQYF. As DNA, the CDR3 is TGTGCCAGCTCAGCCTCCAGGGACAAAGAGACCCAGTACTTC. This sequence joins TRBV6-5 and TRBJ2-5; tentative D call: TRBD1 (6 bases). V was cut by 8 bases and J by 3 bases, with 16 bases left in between. The CDR3 covers 14 residues. Germline-derived CDR1 and CDR2 are MNHEY and SVGAGI.

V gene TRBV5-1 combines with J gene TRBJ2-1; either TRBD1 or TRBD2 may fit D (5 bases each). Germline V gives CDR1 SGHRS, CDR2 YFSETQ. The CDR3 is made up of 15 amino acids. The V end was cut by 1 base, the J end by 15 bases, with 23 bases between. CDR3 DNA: TGCGCCAGCAGCTTGACCGGGACGGGTGTACTCAAGGCGTTCTTC. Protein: CASSLTGTGVLKAFF.

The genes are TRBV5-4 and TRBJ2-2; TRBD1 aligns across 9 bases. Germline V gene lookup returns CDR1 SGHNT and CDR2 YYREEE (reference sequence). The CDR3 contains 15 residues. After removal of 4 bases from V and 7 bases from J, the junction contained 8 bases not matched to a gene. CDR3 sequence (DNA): TGTGCCAGCAGCCGGGGGACAGGGATGGACGGGGAGCTGTTTTTT. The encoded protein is CASSRGTGMDGELFF.

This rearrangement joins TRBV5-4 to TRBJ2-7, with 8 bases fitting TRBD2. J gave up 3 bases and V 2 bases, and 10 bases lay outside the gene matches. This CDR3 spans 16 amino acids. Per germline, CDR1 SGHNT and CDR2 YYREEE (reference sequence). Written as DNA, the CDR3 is TGTGCCAGCAGCTTACCCCCCTACGGGAGGGGCTACGAGCAGTACTTC. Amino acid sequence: CASSLPPYGRGYEQYF.

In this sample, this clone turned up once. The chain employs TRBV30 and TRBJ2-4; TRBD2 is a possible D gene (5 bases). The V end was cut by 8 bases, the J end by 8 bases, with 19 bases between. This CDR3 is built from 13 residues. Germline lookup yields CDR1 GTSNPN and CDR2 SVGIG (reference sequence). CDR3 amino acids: CAGTKGIGDIQYF. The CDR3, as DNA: TGTGCCGGCACGAAAGGGATCGGGGACATTCAGTACTTC.

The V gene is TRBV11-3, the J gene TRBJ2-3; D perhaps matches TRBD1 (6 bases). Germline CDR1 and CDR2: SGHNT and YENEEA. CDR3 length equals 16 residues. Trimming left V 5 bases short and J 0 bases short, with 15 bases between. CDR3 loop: CASSPLQGLSTDTQYF. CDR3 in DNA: TGTGCCAGCAGCCCTCTACAGGGATTGAGCACAGATACGCAGTATTTT.

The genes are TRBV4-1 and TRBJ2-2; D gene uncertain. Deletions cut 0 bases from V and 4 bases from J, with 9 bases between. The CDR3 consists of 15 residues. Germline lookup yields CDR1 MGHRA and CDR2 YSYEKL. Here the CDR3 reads CASSQENQATGELFF. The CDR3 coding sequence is TGCGCCAGCAGCCAAGAGAATCAGGCCACCGGGGAGCTGTTTTTT.

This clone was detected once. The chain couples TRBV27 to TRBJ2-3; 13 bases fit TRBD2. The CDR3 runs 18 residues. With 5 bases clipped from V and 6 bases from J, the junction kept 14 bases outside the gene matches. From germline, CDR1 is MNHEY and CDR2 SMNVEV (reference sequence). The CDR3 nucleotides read TGTGCCAGCAGTAAGGACGGGACTAGCGGGACTTCTATGGATACGCAGTATTTT. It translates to CASSKDGTSGTSMDTQYF.

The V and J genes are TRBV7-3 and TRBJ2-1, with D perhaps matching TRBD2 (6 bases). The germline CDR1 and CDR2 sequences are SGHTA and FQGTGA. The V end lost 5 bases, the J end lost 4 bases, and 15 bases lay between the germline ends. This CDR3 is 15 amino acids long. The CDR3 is CASSPLAGPYNEQFF. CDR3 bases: TGTGCCAGCAGCCCTCTCGCGGGACCGTACAATGAGCAGTTCTTC.

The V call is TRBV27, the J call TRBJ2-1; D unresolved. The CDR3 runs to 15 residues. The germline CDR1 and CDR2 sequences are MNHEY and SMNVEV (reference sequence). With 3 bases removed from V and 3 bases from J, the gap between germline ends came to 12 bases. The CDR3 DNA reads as TGTGCCAGCAGTTTTAGAGCCAGCCTCTACAATGAGCAGTTCTTC. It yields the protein CASSFRASLYNEQFF.

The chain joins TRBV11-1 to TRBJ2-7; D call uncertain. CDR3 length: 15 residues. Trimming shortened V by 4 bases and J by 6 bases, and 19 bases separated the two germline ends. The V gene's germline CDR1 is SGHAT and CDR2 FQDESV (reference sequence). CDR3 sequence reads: CASSSLTSRQAEQYF. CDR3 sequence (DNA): TGTGCCAGCAGCTCTTTAACATCTCGCCAGGCCGAGCAGTACTTC.

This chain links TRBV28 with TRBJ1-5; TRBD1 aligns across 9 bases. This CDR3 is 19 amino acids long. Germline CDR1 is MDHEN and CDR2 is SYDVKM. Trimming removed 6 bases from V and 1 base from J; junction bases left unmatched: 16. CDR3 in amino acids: CASSQIRDRVIGSNQPQHF. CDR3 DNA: TGTGCCAGCAGCCAGATCCGGGACAGGGTGATTGGGAGCAATCAGCCCCAGCATTTT. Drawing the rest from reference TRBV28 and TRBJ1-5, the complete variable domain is DVKVTQSSRYLVKRTGEKVFLECVQDMDHENMFWYRQDPGLGLRLIYFSYDVKMKEKGDIPEGYSVSREKKERFSLILESASTNQTSMYLCASSQIRDRVIGSNQPQHFGDGTRLSIL.